The next 19 T cell receptor beta chains were all read from a single sample in a study of Graves' ophthalmopathy and Graves' hyperthyroidism. RNA transcripts provided the template for amplifying TCR beta CDR3 regions. RT-PCR was first run with HTBI primers, then multiplex PCR in a second round. One entry per CDR3 protein, called by TCRdb with MiXCR from the multiplex PCR reads. The repertoire includes about 400,000 distinct CDR3 sequences, roughly 20% of them detected once, and 2.5% to 3% sits in the top ten. Sequenced: peripheral blood. The receptors come from a woman younger than 35 with stable Graves' hyperthyroidism.

There are a few counts of this clonotype. Being one base from a much bigger clone, this may be a read error. CDR3 bases: TGTGCCAGCAGCCGGGACTATAATTCACACCTCCACTTT. It translates to CASSRDYNSHLHF. J is TRBJ1-6 and V is TRBV14, with D tentatively TRBD1 (5 bases). CDR3 length equals 13 residues. Germline CDR1 and CDR2: SGHDN and FVKESK.

In its sample, this clonotype was seen many times. This chain uses TRBV5-1 with TRBJ2-5; D is possibly TRBD1 (6 bases). The CDR3 consists of 15 residues. The V end was cut by 1 base, the J end by 0 bases, with 10 bases between. The V gene's germline CDR1 is SGHRS and CDR2 YFSETQ. CDR3: CASSLTTGYQETQYF. The CDR3 coding sequence is TGCGCCAGCAGCTTGACGACAGGATACCAAGAGACCCAGTACTTC.

This clonotype was observed at least ten times. The rearrangement joins TRBV5-1 to TRBJ2-2; TRBD2 matches at 14 bases. This CDR3 is 15 amino acids long. Trimming took 4 bases from V and 6 from J; bases not matched to a gene: 2. The V gene's germline CDR1 is SGHRS and CDR2 YFSETQ. The CDR3 loop is CASSGGLAGAGELFF. The CDR3 DNA reads as TGCGCCAGCAGCGGGGGACTAGCGGGAGCCGGGGAGCTGTTTTTT.

This clonotype was seen at least ten times. V usage is TRBV6-5 and J usage is TRBJ2-7, with a possible D match to TRBD1 (6 bases). CDR3 length: 14 residues. Germline CDR1 reads MNHEY; CDR2 reads SVGAGI. V was shortened by 1 base and J by 3 bases, with 10 bases between the two germline ends. As DNA, the CDR3 is TGTGCCAGCAGTTACTTAGCCAGGGGCTACGAGCAGTACTTC. This codes for CASSYLARGYEQYF.

This chain links TRBV7-6 with TRBJ2-7; tentatively, D is TRBD2 (6 bases). V shed 4 bases and J shed 0 bases, with 16 bases lying between them. Germline values: CDR1 SGHVS, CDR2 FNYEAQ. CDR3 size: 16 residues. In nucleotides, the CDR3 is TGTGCCAGCAGCTCGGGACTCGGGACCGACTCCTACGAGCAGTACTTC. Translated, it gives CASSSGLGTDSYEQYF.

The chain uses TRBV6-1 and TRBJ2-5, with TRBD1 as a possible D gene (5 bases). The germline CDR1 and CDR2 sequences are MNHNS and SASEGT. The CDR3 is 13 residues long. Trimming cost V 7 bases and J 14 bases, with 23 bases left between them. CDR3 loop: CASIRQTQETNYF. As DNA, the CDR3 is TGTGCCAGCATCCGACAGACTCAAGAGACCAATTACTTC.

In its sample, this clonotype was seen many times. The CDR3 DNA is TGTGCCAGCAGCCAAGGGACAGGGAGAAATCAGCCCCAGCATTTT. Its translation: CASSQGTGRNQPQHF. V gene TRBV3-1 combines with J gene TRBJ1-5; 8 bases match TRBD1. Trimming cost V 1 base and J 4 bases; bases outside gene matches: 3. The CDR3 runs to 15 residues. Germline assignment: CDR1 LGHDT and CDR2 YNNKEL (reference sequence).

This clonotype came up many times. This chain uses TRBV4-3 with TRBJ1-2; weak D call: TRBD1 (5 bases). This CDR3 region has 15 residues. Trimming shortened V by 0 bases and J by 2 bases, and 10 bases separated the two germline ends. Germline assignment: CDR1 LGHNA and CDR2 YSLEER. CDR3 in amino acids: CASSQDRGGNYGYTF. The CDR3 DNA is TGCGCCAGCAGCCAAGATAGGGGTGGGAACTATGGCTACACCTTC.

In this sample, this clonotype turned up many times. V and J are TRBV6-1 and TRBJ1-5; 7 bases agree with TRBD1. In germline, CDR1 is MNHNS, CDR2 SASEGT. The CDR3 is made up of 14 amino acids. Trimming at V came to 6 bases and at J to 5 bases, leaving 7 bases not matched to a gene. Written as DNA, the CDR3 is TGTGCCAGCAGGAGGGGGCGCGACTATCAGCCCCAGCATTTT. Protein product: CASRRGRDYQPQHF.

This clonotype was detected many times. This chain joins TRBV6-5 and TRBJ2-7, with D possibly TRBD1 on 6 matching bases. The CDR3 runs to 14 residues. From germline, CDR1 is MNHEY and CDR2 SVGAGI. V was cut by 4 bases and J by 0 bases, with 10 bases left in between. The CDR3 sequence is CASSSQGRSYEQYF. The CDR3 nucleotides are TGTGCCAGCAGTTCACAGGGACGCTCCTACGAGCAGTACTTC.

The chain employs TRBV27 and TRBJ2-2; 8 bases map to TRBD2. This CDR3 contains 15 residues. The J segment lost 4 bases and the V segment lost 6 bases, leaving 7 bases of the junction unmatched. Germline-derived CDR1 and CDR2 are MNHEY and SMNVEV (reference sequence). In DNA, the CDR3 is TGTGCCAGCAGCCCAGCGGGGGCCCTCACCGGGGAGCTGTTTTTT. Protein sequence: CASSPAGALTGELFF.

This clonotype was counted at least ten times. This chain links TRBV12-3 or TRBV12-4 with TRBJ1-5; maybe TRBD1 (5 bases). This CDR3 has 13 residues. V dropped 6 bases and J dropped 14 bases, with 20 bases sitting between them. CDR3 coding DNA: TGTGCCAGCAGCCCCACGGCGGGGGGAGGAGAGCATTTT. It is translated as CASSPTAGGGEHF.

This clonotype has a count of ten or more. J is TRBJ2-7 and V is TRBV10-3; D not resolved. Trimming took off 10 bases at V and 5 bases at J, with 9 bases between the two ends. CDR3 length: 10 amino acids. CDR1 is ENHRY, CDR2 SYGVKD, per germline. The CDR3 DNA follows: TGTGCCAGTATACGGAACGAGCAGTACTTC. Translating it yields CASIRNEQYF.

This clonotype was observed at least ten times. V is TRBV2 and J is TRBJ1-5, with D possibly TRBD1 on 6 matching bases. V lost 0 bases, J lost 7 bases, and 13 bases lay in between. The CDR3 has 15 residues. Germline CDR1 reads SNHLY; CDR2 reads FYNNEI. CDR3 nucleotides: TGTGCCAGCAGTGAAGCCCGGGACACAGGCCAGCCCCAGCATTTT. Translated: CASSEARDTGQPQHF.

In this sample, this clonotype turned up a few times. V gene TRBV30 combines with J gene TRBJ2-5; 9 nucleotides align to TRBD2. In germline, CDR1 is GTSNPN, CDR2 SVGIG (reference sequence). This CDR3 has 16 residues. J was trimmed by 9 bases and V by 3 bases; bases with no gene match: 17. The CDR3 is CAWRGRASGVPGAQYF. CDR3 coding DNA: TGTGCCTGGAGAGGGCGGGCTAGCGGGGTCCCAGGGGCCCAGTACTTC.

With respect to this clonotype: This could be a read error, since a much larger clone is one nucleotide away. This rearrangement joins TRBV6-1 to TRBJ2-3, with 13 bases aligning to TRBD2. J was trimmed by 13 bases and V by 1 base; bases with no gene match: 5. CDR1 MNHNS and CDR2 SASEGT come from the germline V gene. This CDR3 spans 14 amino acids. The CDR3 DNA follows: TGTGCCAGCAGTGAAGAAGGACTAGCGGGAGCGAAGTATTTT. It encodes CASSEEGLAGAKYF.

CDR3: CASSMIGTVNYGYTF. In nucleotides, the CDR3 is TGTGCCAGCAGTATGATCGGGACGGTTAACTATGGCTACACCTTC. The V and J genes are TRBV27 and TRBJ1-2; the D gene is possibly TRBD1 (5 bases). V was cut by 5 bases and J by 1 base, with 14 bases left in between. The CDR3 length is 15 residues. CDR1 is MNHEY, CDR2 SMNVEV, per germline (reference sequence).

This clonotype came up many times. The chain uses TRBV28 and TRBJ1-4; D remains unclear. Germline-derived CDR1 and CDR2 are MDHEN and SYDVKM. V was pared by 6 bases and J by 0 bases, with 11 bases between. The CDR3 covers 15 residues. The CDR3: CASSSLTATNEKLFF. In nucleotides, the CDR3 is TGTGCCAGCAGCTCTCTTACAGCAACTAATGAAAAACTGTTTTTT.

Details on this clonotype: A much larger clone differs by one base, so this may be a read error. This chain links TRBV20-1 with TRBJ2-7, with 11 bases lining up with TRBD2. CDR3 length: 14 amino acids. In germline, CDR1 is DFQATT, CDR2 SNEGSKA (reference sequence). The J segment lost 4 bases and the V segment lost 5 bases, leaving 7 bases of the junction unmatched. In DNA form, the CDR3 reads TGCAGTGCTTCGGAGACTAGCGGGACTTACGAGCAGTACTTC. Protein: CSASETSGTYEQYF.